One T cell receptor (beta chain) is described in this entry. The V gene end was trimmed by 5 bases and the J gene end by 8 bases; junction bases not matched to a gene: 11. CDR3 length equals 14 residues. Per germline, CDR1 LGHDT and CDR2 YNNKEL (reference sequence). Methods used by the authors: How many nucleated cells were present was estimated from reference gene primer amplification. Measured with immunoSEQ multiplex PCR; TCRdb has only the in-frame clones, and not every one. V, J and clone size are those of that table, while D and trimming were read from the DNA. Of about 160,000 clones in the sample, approximately 81% are singletons; the top ten hold roughly 5%. The entry originates in a study of blood T cell repertoires in COVID-19. For the study at large: Spain, Italy and the United States supplied samples that represented acute and convalescent COVID-19. Sample material is recorded as cDNA or gDNA derived from T cells, B-cell-depleted T cells, or PBMCs.

Clinical histories supplied by participants themselves formed the basis of cohort assignment. The clonotype comes from a woman aged 35 to 49 with acute COVID-19. This rearrangement joins TRBV3-1 (or the pseudogene TRBV3-2) to TRBJ1-2; 7 bases are shared with TRBD1. Sequenced input: PBMCs or T cells enriched from blood (not recorded which). CDR3 amino acids: CASSDREAVSGYTF. In nucleotides, the CDR3 is TGTGCCAGCAGCGACAGGGAGGCCGTATCGGGCTACACCTTC.